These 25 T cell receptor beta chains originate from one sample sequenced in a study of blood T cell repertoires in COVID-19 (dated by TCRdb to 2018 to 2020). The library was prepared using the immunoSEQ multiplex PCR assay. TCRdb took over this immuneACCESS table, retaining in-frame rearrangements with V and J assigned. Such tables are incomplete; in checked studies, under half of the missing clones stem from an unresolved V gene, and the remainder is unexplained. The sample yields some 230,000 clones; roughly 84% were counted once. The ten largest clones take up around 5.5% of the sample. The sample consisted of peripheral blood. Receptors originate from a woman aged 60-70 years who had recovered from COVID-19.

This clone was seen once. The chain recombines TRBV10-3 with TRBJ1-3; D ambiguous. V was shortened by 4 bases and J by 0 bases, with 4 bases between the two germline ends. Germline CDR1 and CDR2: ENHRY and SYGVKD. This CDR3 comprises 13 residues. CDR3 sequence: CAISGASGNTIYF. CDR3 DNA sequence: TGTGCCATCAGTGGGGCCTCTGGAAACACCATATATTTT.

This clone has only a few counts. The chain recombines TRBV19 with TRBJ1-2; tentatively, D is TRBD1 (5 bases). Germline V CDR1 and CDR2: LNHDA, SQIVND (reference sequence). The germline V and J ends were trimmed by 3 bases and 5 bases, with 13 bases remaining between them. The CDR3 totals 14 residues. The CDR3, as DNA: TGTGCCAGTAGTATCTCTGCAGGGAGGTATGGCTACACCTTC. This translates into CASSISAGRYGYTF. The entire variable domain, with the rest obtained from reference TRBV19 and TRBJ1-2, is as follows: DGGITQSPKYLFRKEGQNVTLSCEQNLNHDAMYWYRQDPGQGLRLIYYSQIVNDFQKGDIAEGYSVSREKKESFPLTVTSAQKNPTAFYLCASSISAGRYGYTFGSGTRLTVV.

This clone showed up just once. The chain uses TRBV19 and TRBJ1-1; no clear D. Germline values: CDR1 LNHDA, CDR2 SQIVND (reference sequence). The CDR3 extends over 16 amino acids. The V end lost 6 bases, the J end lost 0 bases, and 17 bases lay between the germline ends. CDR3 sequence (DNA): TGTGCCAGTAGAAAATTTATTACAGCTATGAACACTGAAGCTTTCTTT. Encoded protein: CASRKFITAMNTEAFF. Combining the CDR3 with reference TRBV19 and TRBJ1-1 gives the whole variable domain DGGITQSPKYLFRKEGQNVTLSCEQNLNHDAMYWYRQDPGQGLRLIYYSQIVNDFQKGDIAEGYSVSREKKESFPLTVTSAQKNPTAFYLCASRKFITAMNTEAFFGQGTRLTVV.

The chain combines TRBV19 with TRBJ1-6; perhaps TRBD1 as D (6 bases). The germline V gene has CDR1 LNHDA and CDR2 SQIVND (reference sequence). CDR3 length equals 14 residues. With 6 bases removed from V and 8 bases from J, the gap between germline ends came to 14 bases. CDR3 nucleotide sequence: TGTGCCAGTAGCAAAGGACAGATTTATTCACCCCTCCACTTT. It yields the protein CASSKGQIYSPLHF.

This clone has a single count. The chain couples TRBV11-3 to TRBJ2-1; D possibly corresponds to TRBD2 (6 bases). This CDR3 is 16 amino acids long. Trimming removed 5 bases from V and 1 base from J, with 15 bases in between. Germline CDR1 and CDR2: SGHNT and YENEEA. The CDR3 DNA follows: TGTGCCAGCAGCCCTAGCGTCCAGGGATCCTACAATGAGCAGTTCTTC. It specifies CASSPSVQGSYNEQFF.

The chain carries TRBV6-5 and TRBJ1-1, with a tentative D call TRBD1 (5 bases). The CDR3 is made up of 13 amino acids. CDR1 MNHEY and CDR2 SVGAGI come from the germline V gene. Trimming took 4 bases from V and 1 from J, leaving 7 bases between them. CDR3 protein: CASSSQGNTEAFF. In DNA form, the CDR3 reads TGTGCCAGCAGTTCCCAGGGGAACACTGAAGCTTTCTTT.

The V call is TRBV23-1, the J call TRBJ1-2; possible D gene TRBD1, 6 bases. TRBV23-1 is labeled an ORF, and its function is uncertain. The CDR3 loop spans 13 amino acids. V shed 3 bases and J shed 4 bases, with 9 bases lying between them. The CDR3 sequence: CASSQRGRYGYTF. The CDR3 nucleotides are TGCGCCAGCAGTCAGCGGGGGCGCTATGGCTACACCTTC.

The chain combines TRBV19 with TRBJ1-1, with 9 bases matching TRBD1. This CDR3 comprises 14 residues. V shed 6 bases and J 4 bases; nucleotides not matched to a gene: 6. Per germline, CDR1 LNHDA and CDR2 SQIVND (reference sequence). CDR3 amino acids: CASRNRGLGTEAFF. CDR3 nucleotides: TGTGCCAGTAGGAACAGGGGGCTGGGCACTGAAGCTTTCTTT.

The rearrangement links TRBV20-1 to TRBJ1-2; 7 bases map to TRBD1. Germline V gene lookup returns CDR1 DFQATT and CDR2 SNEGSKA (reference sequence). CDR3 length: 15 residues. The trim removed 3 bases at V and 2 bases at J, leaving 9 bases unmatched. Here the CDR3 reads CSASESGGGNYGYTF. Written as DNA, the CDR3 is TGCAGTGCTAGTGAGTCAGGGGGAGGCAACTATGGCTACACCTTC.

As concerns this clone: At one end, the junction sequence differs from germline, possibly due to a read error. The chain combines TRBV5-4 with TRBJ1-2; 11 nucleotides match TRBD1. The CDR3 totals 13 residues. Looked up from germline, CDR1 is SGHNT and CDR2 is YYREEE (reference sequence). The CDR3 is CASSLGDRGSELF. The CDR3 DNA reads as TGTGCCAGCAGCTTGGGGGACAGGGGGAGTGAGCTCTTC.

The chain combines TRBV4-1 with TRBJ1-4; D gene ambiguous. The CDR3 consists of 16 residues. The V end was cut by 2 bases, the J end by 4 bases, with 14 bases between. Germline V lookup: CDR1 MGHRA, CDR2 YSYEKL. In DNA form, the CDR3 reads TGCGCCAGCAGCCAACCCACCCGGGATATTAATGAAAAACTGTTTTTT. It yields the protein CASSQPTRDINEKLFF.

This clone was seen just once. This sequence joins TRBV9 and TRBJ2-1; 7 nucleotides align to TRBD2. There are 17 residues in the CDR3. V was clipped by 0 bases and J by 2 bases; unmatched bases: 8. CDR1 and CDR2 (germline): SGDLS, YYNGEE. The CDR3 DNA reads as TGTGCCAGCAGCGTAGCCCCCAGCGGGGCTGCCTACAATGAGCAGTTCTTC. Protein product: CASSVAPSGAAYNEQFF.

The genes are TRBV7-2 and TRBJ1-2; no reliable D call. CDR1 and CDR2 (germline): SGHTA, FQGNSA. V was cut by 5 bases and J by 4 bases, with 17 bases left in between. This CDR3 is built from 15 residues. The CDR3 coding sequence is TGTGCCAGCAGCCCAAACCCGTTCCCGGGCTATGGCTACACCTTC. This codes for CASSPNPFPGYGYTF.

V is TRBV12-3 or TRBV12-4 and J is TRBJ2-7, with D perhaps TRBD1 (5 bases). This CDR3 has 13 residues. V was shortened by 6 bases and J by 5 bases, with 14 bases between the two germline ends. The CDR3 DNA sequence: TGTGCCAGCAGCCTAGGGGTTGGAAACGAGCAGTACTTC. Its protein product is CASSLGVGNEQYF.

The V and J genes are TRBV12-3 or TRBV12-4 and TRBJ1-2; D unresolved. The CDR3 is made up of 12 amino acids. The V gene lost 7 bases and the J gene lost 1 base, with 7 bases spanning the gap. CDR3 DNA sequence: TGTGCCAGCACAGGCAGTAACTATGGCTACACCTTC. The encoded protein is CASTGSNYGYTF.

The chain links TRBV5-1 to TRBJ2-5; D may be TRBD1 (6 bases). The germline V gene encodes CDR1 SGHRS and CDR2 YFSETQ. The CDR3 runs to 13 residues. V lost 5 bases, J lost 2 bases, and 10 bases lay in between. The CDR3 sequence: CASSRDTQETQYF. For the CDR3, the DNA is TGCGCCAGCAGTCGGGACACTCAAGAGACCCAGTACTTC.

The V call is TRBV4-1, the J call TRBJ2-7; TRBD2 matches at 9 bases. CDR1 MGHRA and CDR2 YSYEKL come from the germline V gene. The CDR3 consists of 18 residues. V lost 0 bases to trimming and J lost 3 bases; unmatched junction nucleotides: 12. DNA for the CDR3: TGCGCCAGCAGCCAAGAAGAGTGGCTAGCGGGGAATTACTACGAGCAGTACTTC. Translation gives CASSQEEWLAGNYYEQYF.

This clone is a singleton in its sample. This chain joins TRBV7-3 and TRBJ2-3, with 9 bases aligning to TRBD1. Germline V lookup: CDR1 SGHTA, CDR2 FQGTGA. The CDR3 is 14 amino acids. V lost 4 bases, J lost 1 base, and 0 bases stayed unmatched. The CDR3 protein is CASSWTGGTDTQYF. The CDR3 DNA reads TGTGCCAGCAGCTGGACAGGGGGCACAGATACGCAGTATTTT.

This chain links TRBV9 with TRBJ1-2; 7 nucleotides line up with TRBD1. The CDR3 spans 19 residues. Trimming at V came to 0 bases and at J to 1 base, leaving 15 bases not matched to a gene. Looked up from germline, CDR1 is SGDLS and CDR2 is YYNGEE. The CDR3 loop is CASSVDSGIGRDSNYGYTF. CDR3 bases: TGTGCCAGCAGCGTAGACTCAGGGATCGGCCGGGACAGTAACTATGGCTACACCTTC.

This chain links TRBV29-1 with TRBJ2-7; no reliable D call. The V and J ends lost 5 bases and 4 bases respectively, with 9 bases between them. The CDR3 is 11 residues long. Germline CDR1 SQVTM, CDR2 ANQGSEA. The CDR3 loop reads CSVLLLYEQYF. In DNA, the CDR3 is TGCAGCGTTCTACTTTTATACGAGCAGTACTTC.

The CDR3 spells CASSLVPGNYGYTF. CDR3 DNA: TGTGCCAGCAGCTTAGTTCCAGGGAACTATGGCTACACCTTC. The chain carries TRBV7-9 and TRBJ1-2; TRBD1 is a possible D gene (5 bases). The CDR3 is 14 residues long. Germline loops: CDR1 SEHNR, CDR2 FQNEAQ (reference sequence). V lost 1 base to trimming and J lost 2 bases, with 8 bases between them. Full variable domain (remainder filled in from reference TRBV7-9 and TRBJ1-2): DTGVSQNPRHKITKRGQNVTFRCDPISEHNRLYWYRQTLGQGPEFLTYFQNEAQLEKSRLLSDRFSAERPKGSFSTLEIQRTEQGDSAMYLCASSLVPGNYGYTFGSGTRLTVV.

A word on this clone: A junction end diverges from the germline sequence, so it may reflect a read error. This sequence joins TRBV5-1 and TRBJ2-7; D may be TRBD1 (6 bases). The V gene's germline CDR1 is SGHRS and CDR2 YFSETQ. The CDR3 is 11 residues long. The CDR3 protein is CASSPGQLLFF. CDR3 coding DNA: TGCGCCAGCAGCCCGGGACAACTCCTGTTCTTC.

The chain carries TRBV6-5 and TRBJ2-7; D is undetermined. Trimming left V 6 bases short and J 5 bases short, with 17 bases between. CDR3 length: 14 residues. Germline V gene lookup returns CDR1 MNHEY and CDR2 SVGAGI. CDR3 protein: CASSRLTGLDEQYF. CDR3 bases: TGTGCCAGCAGCCGACTGACGGGTCTGGACGAGCAGTACTTC.

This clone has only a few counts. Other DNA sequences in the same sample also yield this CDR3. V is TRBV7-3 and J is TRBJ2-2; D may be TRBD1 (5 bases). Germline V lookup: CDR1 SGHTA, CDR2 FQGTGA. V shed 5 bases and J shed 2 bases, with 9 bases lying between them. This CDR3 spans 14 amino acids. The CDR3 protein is CASSPDRNTGELFF. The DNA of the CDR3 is TGTGCCAGCAGCCCCGACAGAAACACCGGGGAGCTGTTTTTT.

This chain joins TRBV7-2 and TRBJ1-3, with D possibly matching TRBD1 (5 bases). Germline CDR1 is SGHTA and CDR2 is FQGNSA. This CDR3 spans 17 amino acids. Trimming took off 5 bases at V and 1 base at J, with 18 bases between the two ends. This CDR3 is CASSPWGGERSGNTIYF. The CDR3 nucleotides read TGTGCCAGCAGCCCTTGGGGAGGGGAACGATCTGGAAACACCATATATTTT.